This T cell receptor (beta chain) was sequenced in a study of shared clonotypes between healthy human individuals. General study findings and limits: Non-shared clonotypes were found to have lower generation probabilities than the clonotypes that were shared by all four of the sorted-subset donors.

Measured with immunoSEQ multiplex PCR; TCRdb has only the in-frame clones, and not every one. The sample comprises about 2 million clones, about 95% of which are singletons, and roughly 1.1% rests with the top ten. This CDR3 contains 13 residues. CDR1 SGHDN and CDR2 FVKESK come from the germline V gene. The V gene lost 1 base and the J gene lost 4 bases, with 7 bases spanning the gap. Concerning this clone: The antigen is undetermined.

Positive CCR7 selection of CD45RO-negative cells yielded the naive CD8 cells, and terminally differentiated effector memory CD45RA+ cells were excluded. Sequencing was done on a sample of naive CD8+ T cells sorted from blood. This sequence was found in a man between 18 and 29 years old in good health. J is TRBJ1-2 and V is TRBV14; D gene ambiguous. The CDR3, as DNA: TGTGCCAGCAGCCAAGGAGGGATCTATGGCTACACCTTC. Translation gives CASSQGGIYGYTF. The variable domain in full, completed from reference TRBV14 and TRBJ1-2, reads EAGVTQFPSHSVIEKGQTVTLRCDPISGHDNLYWYRRVMGKEIKFLLHFVKESKQDESGMPNNRFLAERTGGTYSTLKVQPAELEDSGVYFCASSQGGIYGYTFGSGTRLTVV.